This record looks at one T cell receptor (beta chain) sequence and its context. Its target is not known. Vbeta (60) and Jbeta (13) primers were used in the PCR. Under the authors' procedure: The authors later counted around 80 million unique TCR beta chains, some 9.9 million of them shared. TCRdb keeps only in-frame clones here, not all; method: immunoSEQ multiplex PCR. D and trimming come from the DNA, and the V and J calls and clone size come from that table. The sample's table shows about 120,000 clones. Germline-derived CDR1 and CDR2 are SGHVS and FQNEAQ. The CDR3 extends over 11 amino acids. Trimming shortened V by 5 bases and J by 7 bases, and 8 bases separated the two germline ends. These data originate in a study of cytomegalovirus exposure and HLA in healthy donors. Notes on the study in general: Later work associated 16,951 TCR beta sequences with HLA alleles at 0.05 false discovery rate.

This sequence originates from a man younger than 30 in good health and CMV-seronegative. The gene calls are TRBV7-8 and TRBJ1-1, with D perhaps TRBD1 (5 bases). The sample comprised PBMCs. The CDR3: CASSDQGEAFF. The CDR3 nucleotides read TGTGCCAGCAGCGACCAGGGTGAAGCTTTCTTT. The variable domain in full, with the rest retrieved from reference TRBV7-8 and TRBJ1-1, is GAGVSQSPRYKVAKRGQDVALRCDPISGHVSLFWYQQALGQGPEFLTYFQNEAQLDKSGLPSDRFFAERPEGSVSTLKIQRTQQEDSAVYLCASSDQGEAFFGQGTRLTVV.